This T cell receptor beta chain emerged from a study of shared clonotypes between healthy human individuals. V was clipped by 1 base and J by 0 bases, with 6 bases between them. This CDR3 contains 14 residues. Germline values: CDR1 MNHEY, CDR2 SVGAGI. The study's findings and limits: Non-shared clonotypes had lower generation probabilities than clonotypes shared by all four sorted-subset donors. Enrolling few donors narrowed the genetic and exposure-history diversity that was represented.

Positively selected for CCR7, the CD45RO-negative cells used as naive CD8 cells excluded terminally differentiated effector memory CD45RA+ cells. A word on this clone: Antigen specificity is unknown.

This table comes from immunoSEQ multiplex PCR, and its TCRdb copy is limited to in-frame clones, with some not included. The sample holds some 2.1 million clones, 85% to 95% seen once. The V and J genes are TRBV6-5 and TRBJ1-1; D gene uncertain. Sequenced: naive CD8+ T cells sorted from blood. The TCR comes from a man between 18 and 29 years old in good health. The CDR3, as DNA: TGTGCCAGCAGTTACTTATACATGAACACTGAAGCTTTCTTT. This translates into CASSYLYMNTEAFF.